This TCR beta chain appears in the sequencing data of a study of a mutant IDH1 vaccine in newly diagnosed glioma. As for the study in general: Vaccinations, eight in total, occurred in weeks 1, 3, 5, 7, 11, 15, 19, 23. Beforehand, treatment had been radiotherapy, temozolomide, or both; the majority received both. Study-level findings and limits: Pseudoprogression seemingly bore no relation to changes in top peripheral T cell clonotypes. Across multiple MHC alleles, 85% to 95% of patients had vaccine-induced responses.

Profiled with immunoSEQ multiplex PCR; TCRdb holds only in-frame clones, not every one. Counted here are about 54,000 clones, 80% occurring once; the ten biggest clones make up roughly 6.2%. As to time point: week 23, last vaccination. Every single dose of the vaccine, 300 ug of mutant IDH1 20-mer peptide, came with topical imiquimod. A word on this clone: The antigen is unknown.

Germline V lookup: CDR1 SGHRS, CDR2 YFSETQ. This CDR3 comprises 17 residues. Trimming shortened V by 1 base and J by 0 bases, and 11 bases separated the two germline ends. The sample was PBMCs, taken from a glioma patient whose treatment included an IDH1 peptide vaccine. This sequence was found in a man aged 40-49 years with glioma. The chain combines TRBV5-1 with TRBJ2-6; D is ambiguous. CDR3 in amino acids: CASSLLSLSSGANVLTF. As DNA, the CDR3 is TGCGCCAGCAGCTTGTTGTCCCTAAGCTCTGGGGCCAACGTCCTGACTTTC.